This TCR beta chain emerged from a study of regulatory T cells. Details on this clone: Its antigen is unknown.

Germline V gene sequence: CDR1 ENHRY, CDR2 SYGVKD. V was clipped by 6 bases and J by 5 bases; unmatched bases: 4. There are 13 residues in the CDR3. Study-wide results and limits: The two patients with the most severe autoimmunity showed the strongest Treg restriction. Regulatory T cells from CD3G-deficient patients were less diverse than autologous conventional CD4+ cells and control regulatory cells.

Every patient with CD3G deficiency had evidence of autoimmunity. CD4+ T cells were divided by sorting: CD25-high CD127-low Tregs, CD25-low CD127-high conventional cells. Primers: 52 TRBV forward and 13 TRBJ reverse. Data came from immunoSEQ multiplex PCR; TCRdb stores just in-frame clones and leaves some out. The sample has 3,000 to 5,000 clones; around 92% are singletons. The sequence came from a child between 2 and 9 years old with CD3G deficiency. Sequences were obtained from CD4+ Tregs sorted from blood. This chain joins TRBV10-3 and TRBJ2-1, with 7 bases identical to TRBD1. The CDR3 bases are TGTGCCATCAGCGGGACAGCCAACAATGAGCAGTTCTTC. It codes for CAISGTANNEQFF.